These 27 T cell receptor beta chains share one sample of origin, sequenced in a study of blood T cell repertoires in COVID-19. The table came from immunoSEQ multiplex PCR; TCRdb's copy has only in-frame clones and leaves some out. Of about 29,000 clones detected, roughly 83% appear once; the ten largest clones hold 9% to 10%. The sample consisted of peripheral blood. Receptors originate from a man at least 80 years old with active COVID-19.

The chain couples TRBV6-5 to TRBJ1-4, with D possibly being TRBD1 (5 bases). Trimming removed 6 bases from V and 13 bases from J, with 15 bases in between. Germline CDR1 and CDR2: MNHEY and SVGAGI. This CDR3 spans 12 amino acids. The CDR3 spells CASSRGAGLLFF. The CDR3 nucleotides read TGTGCCAGCAGCCGCGGGGCCGGGTTACTGTTTTTT.

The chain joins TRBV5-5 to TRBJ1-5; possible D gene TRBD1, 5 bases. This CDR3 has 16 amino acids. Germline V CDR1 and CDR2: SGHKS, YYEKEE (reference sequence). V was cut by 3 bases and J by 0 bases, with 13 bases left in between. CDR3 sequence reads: CASSSHDSYSNQPQHF. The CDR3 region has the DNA TGTGCCAGCAGCTCGCACGACAGCTATAGCAATCAGCCCCAGCATTTT.

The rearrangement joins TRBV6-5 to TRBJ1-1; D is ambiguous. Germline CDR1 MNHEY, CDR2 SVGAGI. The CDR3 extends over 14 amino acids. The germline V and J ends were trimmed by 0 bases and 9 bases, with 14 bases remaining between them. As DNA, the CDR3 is TGTGCCAGCAGTTACTCAGCTAGCGGGAGACAAGCTTTCTTT. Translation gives CASSYSASGRQAFF.

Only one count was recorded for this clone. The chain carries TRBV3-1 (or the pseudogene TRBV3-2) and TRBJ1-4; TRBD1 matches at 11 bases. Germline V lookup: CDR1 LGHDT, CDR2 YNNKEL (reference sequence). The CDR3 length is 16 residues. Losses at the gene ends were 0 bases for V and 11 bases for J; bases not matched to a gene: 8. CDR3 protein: CASSQEGRTGGTKLFF. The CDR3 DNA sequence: TGTGCCAGCAGCCAAGAAGGTAGGACAGGGGGCACGAAACTGTTTTTT.

This CDR3 reads CASSLDRGYTGELFF. CDR3 DNA sequence: TGCGCCAGCAGCCTAGACAGGGGATACACCGGGGAGCTGTTTTTT. V usage is TRBV5-1 and J usage is TRBJ2-2; 8 nucleotides align to TRBD1. The ends lost 4 bases at V and 3 bases at J; junction bases unmatched: 5. Germline CDR1 and CDR2: SGHRS and YFSETQ. The CDR3 sequence is 15 residues long.

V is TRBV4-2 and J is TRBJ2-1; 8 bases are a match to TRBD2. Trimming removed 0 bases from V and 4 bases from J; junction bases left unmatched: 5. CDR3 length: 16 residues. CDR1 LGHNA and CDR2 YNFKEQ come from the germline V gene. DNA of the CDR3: TGTGCCAGCAGCCAAGATCATCGGGGGGGTTACAATGAGCAGTTCTTC. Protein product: CASSQDHRGGYNEQFF.

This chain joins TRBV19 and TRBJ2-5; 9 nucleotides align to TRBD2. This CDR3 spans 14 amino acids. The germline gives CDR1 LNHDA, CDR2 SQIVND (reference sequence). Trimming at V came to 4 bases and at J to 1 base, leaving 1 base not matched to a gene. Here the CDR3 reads CASSTSGVQETQYF. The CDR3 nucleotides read TGTGCCAGTAGTACTAGCGGGGTCCAAGAGACCCAGTACTTC. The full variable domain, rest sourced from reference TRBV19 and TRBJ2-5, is DGGITQSPKYLFRKEGQNVTLSCEQNLNHDAMYWYRQDPGQGLRLIYYSQIVNDFQKGDIAEGYSVSREKKESFPLTVTSAQKNPTAFYLCASSTSGVQETQYFGPGTRLLVL.

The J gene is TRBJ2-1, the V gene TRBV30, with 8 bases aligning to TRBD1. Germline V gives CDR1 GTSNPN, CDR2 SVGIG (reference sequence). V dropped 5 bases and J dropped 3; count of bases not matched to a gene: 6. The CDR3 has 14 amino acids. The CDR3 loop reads CAWATGENYNEQFF. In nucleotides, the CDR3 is TGTGCCTGGGCGACAGGGGAGAACTACAATGAGCAGTTCTTC.

CDR3 coding DNA: TGTGCCAGCTCCCCCTTTTCCCGGGACAGCTCTTTGGGCTACACCTTC. Translating gives CASSPFSRDSSLGYTF. This rearrangement joins TRBV18 to TRBJ1-2; TRBD1 matches at 7 bases. Germline lookup yields CDR1 KGHSH and CDR2 LQKENI. V was clipped by 6 bases and J by 8 bases; unmatched bases: 18. The CDR3 contains 16 residues.

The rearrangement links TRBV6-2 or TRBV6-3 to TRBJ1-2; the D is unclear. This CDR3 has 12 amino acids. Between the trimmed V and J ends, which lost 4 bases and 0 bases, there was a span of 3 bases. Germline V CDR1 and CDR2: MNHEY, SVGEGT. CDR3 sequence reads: CASSLANYGYTF. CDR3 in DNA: TGTGCCAGCAGTTTAGCTAACTATGGCTACACCTTC.

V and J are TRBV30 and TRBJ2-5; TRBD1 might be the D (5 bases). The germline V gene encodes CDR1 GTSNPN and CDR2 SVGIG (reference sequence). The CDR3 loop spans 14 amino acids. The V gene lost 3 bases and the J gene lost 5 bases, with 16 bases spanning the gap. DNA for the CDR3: TGTGCCTGGAGCCTCCAGGGTAATAGGGAGACCCAGTACTTC. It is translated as CAWSLQGNRETQYF.

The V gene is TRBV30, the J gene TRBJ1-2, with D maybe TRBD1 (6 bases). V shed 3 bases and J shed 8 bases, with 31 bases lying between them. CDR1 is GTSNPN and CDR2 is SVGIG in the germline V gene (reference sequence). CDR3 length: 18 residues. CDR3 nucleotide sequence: TGTGCCTGGAGCCCCAACCTTGTGGGGGCCGGGGGGTCGGGGGGCTACACCTTC. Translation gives CAWSPNLVGAGGSGGYTF.

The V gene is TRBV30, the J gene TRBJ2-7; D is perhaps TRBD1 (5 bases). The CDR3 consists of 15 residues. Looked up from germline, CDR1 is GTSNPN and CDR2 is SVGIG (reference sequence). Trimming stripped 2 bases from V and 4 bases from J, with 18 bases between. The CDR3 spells CAWSPPGPIYYEQYF. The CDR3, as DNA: TGTGCCTGGAGTCCTCCAGGGCCTATATATTACGAGCAGTACTTC.

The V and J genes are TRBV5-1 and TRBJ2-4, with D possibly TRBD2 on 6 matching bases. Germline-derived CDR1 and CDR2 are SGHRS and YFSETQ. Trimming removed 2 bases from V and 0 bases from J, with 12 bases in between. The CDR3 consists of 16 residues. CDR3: CASSLMGRGAKNIQYF. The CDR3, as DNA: TGCGCCAGCAGCTTAATGGGGCGGGGAGCCAAAAACATTCAGTACTTC.

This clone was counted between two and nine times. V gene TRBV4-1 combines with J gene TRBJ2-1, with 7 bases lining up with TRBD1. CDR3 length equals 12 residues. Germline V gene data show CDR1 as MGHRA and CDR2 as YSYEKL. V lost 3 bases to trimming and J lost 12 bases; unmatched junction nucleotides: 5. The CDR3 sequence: CASSQVQGRQFF. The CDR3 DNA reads TGCGCCAGCAGCCAGGTACAGGGGAGGCAGTTCTTC.

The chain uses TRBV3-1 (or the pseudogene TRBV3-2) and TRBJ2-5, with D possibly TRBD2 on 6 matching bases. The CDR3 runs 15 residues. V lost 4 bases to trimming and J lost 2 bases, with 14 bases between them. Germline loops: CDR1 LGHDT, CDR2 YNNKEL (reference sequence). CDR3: CASSPPLADQETQYF. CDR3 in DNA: TGTGCCAGCAGCCCTCCCTTAGCGGATCAAGAGACCCAGTACTTC.

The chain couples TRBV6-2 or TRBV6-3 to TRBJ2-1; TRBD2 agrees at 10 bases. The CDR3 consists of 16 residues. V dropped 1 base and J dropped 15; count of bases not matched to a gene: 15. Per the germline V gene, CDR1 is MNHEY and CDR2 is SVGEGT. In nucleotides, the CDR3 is TGTGCCAGCAGTTACTTCCGAGCGGGGGGGGATCTTTCGCCGTTCTTC. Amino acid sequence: CASSYFRAGGDLSPFF.

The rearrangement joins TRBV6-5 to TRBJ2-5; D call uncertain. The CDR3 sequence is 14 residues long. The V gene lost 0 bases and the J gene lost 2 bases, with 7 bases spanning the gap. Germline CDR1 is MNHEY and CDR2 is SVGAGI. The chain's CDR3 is CASSYSYRQETQYF. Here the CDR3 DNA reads TGTGCCAGCAGTTACTCATACAGACAAGAGACCCAGTACTTC.

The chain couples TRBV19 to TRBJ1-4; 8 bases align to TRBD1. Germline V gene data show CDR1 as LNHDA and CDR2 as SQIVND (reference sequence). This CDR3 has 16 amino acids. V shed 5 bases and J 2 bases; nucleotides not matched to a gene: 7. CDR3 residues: CASSPPGQETNEKLFF. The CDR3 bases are TGTGCCAGTAGTCCCCCGGGACAGGAGACTAATGAAAAACTGTTTTTT.

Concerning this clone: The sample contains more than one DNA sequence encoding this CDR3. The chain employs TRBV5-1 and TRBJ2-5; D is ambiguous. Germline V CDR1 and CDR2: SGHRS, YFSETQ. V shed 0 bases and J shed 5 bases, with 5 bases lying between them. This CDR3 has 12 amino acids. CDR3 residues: CASSLAGETQYF. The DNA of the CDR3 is TGCGCCAGCAGCTTGGCCGGTGAGACCCAGTACTTC.

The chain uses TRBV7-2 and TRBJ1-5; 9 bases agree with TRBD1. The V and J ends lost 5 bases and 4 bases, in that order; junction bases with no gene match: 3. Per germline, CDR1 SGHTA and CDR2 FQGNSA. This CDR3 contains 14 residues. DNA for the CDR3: TGTGCCAGCAGCGTACAGGGGGCAAATCAGCCCCAGCATTTT. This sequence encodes CASSVQGANQPQHF.

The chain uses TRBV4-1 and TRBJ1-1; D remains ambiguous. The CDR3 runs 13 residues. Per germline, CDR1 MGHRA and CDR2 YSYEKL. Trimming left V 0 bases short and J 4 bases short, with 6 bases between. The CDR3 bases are TGCGCCAGCAGCCAAGAGGGGAGCACTGAAGCTTTCTTT. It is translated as CASSQEGSTEAFF.

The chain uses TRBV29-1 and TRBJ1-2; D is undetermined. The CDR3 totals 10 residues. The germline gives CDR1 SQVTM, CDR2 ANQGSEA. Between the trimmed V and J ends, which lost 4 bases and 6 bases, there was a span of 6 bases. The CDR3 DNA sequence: TGCAGCGTTGCCCAGGATGGCTACACCTTC. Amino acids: CSVAQDGYTF. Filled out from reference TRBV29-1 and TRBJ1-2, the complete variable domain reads SAVISQKPSRDICQRGTSLTIQCQVDSQVTMMFWYRQQPGQSLTLIATANQGSEATYESGFVIDKFPISRPNLTFSTLTVSNMSPEDSSIYLCSVAQDGYTFGSGTRLTVV.

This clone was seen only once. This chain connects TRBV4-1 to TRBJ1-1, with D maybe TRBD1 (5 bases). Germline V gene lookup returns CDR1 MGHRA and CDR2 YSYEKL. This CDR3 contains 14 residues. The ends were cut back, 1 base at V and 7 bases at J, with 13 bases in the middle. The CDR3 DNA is TGCGCCAGCAGCCAAGTCTCAAGGGGCGGTGAAGCTTTCTTT. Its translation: CASSQVSRGGEAFF.

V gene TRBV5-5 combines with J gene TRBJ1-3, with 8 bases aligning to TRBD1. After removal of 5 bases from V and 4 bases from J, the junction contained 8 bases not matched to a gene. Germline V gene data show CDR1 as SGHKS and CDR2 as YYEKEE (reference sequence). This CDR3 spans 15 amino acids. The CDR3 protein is CASSSGGGKGNTIYF. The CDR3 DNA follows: TGTGCCAGCAGTTCAGGGGGCGGTAAAGGAAACACCATATATTTT.

The chain's CDR3 is CASSQDPLAGAGELFF. The CDR3 bases are TGTGCCAGCAGCCAAGATCCGCTAGCGGGGGCCGGGGAGCTGTTTTTT. The chain combines TRBV4-2 with TRBJ2-2; 10 bases fit TRBD2. Germline V gene lookup returns CDR1 LGHNA and CDR2 YNFKEQ. Trimming at V came to 0 bases and at J to 6 bases, leaving 4 bases not matched to a gene. This CDR3 is 16 amino acids long.

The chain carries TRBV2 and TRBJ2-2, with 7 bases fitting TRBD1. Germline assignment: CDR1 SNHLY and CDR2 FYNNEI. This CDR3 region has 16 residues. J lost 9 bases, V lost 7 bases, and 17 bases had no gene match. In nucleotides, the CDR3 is TGTGCCAGCAACGTCGGCCGACAGGGCATCGGCCGGGAGCTGTTTTTT. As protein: CASNVGRQGIGRELFF.